The subject of this entry is one T cell receptor beta chain. Its antigen remains unknown. J gave up 0 bases and V 10 bases, and 6 bases lay outside the gene matches. Germline assignment: CDR1 MDHEN and CDR2 SYDVKM. This CDR3 has 13 amino acids. These data are taken from a study of early T cells in non-severe SARS-CoV-2 infection. Study-wide context: Whole-blood bulk RNA, unsorted, was sequenced, and chains were unpaired. Study results and limitations: Clonotype matching in VDJdb favored anti-spike CD8 responses and did not capture private and CD4 specificities.

Researchers tagged individual cDNA molecules with unique molecular identifiers. TCRdb reprocessed the 5' RACE reads via MiXCR and lists one record per CDR3 protein. The sample yields more than 75,000 distinct CDR3 sequences, about 13% seen once. The receptor comes from an adult who was a healthcare worker with PCR-confirmed SARS-CoV-2 infection or an uninfected control (not recorded which). The sequenced sample was whole blood. The chain employs TRBV28 and TRBJ2-7; 7 positions match TRBD1. CDR3 region: CAIETGSSYEQYF. CDR3 coding DNA: TGTGCCATAGAGACAGGGAGCTCCTACGAGCAGTACTTC. The whole variable domain, filled in from reference TRBV28 and TRBJ2-7, reads DVKVTQSSRYLVKRTGEKVFLECVQDMDHENMFWYRQDPGLGLRLIYFSYDVKMKEKGDIPEGYSVSREKKERFSLILESASTNQTSMYLCAIETGSSYEQYFGPGTRLTVT.